This TCR beta chain was found in a study of CD8+ T cells in alopecia areata. Findings of the study overall: Only one nonresponder was present, which leaves the link between baseline CD8+ expansion and response uncertain. For patients receiving tofacitinib, scalp clonality and expanded CD8+ clones among the top 100 significantly decreased.

Details on this clone: Its antigen is currently unknown.

Treatment described: oral pan-JAK inhibitor, 5-10 mg twice daily. The authors extracted RNA and reverse transcribed it into cDNA as the sequencing template. Libraries were prepared by immunoSEQ multiplex PCR; TCRdb keeps only in-frame clonotypes and omits some of them. Of approximately 100,000 clones in the sample, 60% were seen once. The sequenced sample was CD8+ T cells sorted from blood, obtained between weeks 55 and 65, from a patient treated with tofacitinib. The receptor was derived from a human donor with alopecia areata.

The CDR3 nucleotides are TGCAGCGTTGAAGGGTTGGGGACAGCCTCTAGCACAGATACGCAGTATTTT. Translation: CSVEGLGTASSTDTQYF. The chain couples TRBV29-1 to TRBJ2-3; TRBD1 matches at 7 bases. CDR1 is SQVTM, CDR2 ANQGSEA, per germline. Unmatched junction bases numbered 10, after V lost 1 base and J lost 0 bases. The CDR3 covers 17 residues.